The 31 T cell receptor beta chains below come from one sample, sequenced in a study of blood T cell repertoires in COVID-19. TCRdb keeps only in-frame clones here, not all; method: immunoSEQ multiplex PCR. In the table there are fewer than 100,000 clones, around nine tenths of which are singletons. The sequenced material came from peripheral blood. The receptors derive from a man between 60 and 75 years old with acute or convalescent COVID-19.

This clone was counted only a few times. This chain connects TRBV9 to TRBJ2-2, with TRBD1 matching over 11 bases. This CDR3 contains 16 residues. The trim removed 3 bases at V and 8 bases at J, leaving 9 bases unmatched. The germline CDR1 and CDR2 sequences are SGDLS and YYNGEE. Here the CDR3 reads CASSDTSGTGGGELFF. The CDR3 nucleotides read TGTGCCAGCAGCGATACTTCCGGGACAGGGGGAGGGGAGCTGTTTTTT.

The V gene is TRBV27, the J gene TRBJ1-2; D is uncertain. Trimming took 10 bases from V and 9 from J, leaving 15 bases between them. Germline-derived CDR1 and CDR2 are MNHEY and SMNVEV (reference sequence). CDR3 size: 11 residues. The CDR3 is CANPRGGSYTF. CDR3 coding DNA: TGTGCCAACCCTCGTGGCGGCAGCTACACCTTC.

This clone was seen more than once but under ten times. V usage is TRBV30 and J usage is TRBJ2-2; D not resolved. Trimming took off 0 bases at V and 4 bases at J, with 6 bases between the two ends. The CDR3 runs 13 residues. The germline V gene encodes CDR1 GTSNPN and CDR2 SVGIG (reference sequence). Here the CDR3 DNA reads TGTGCCTGGAGTGTAATATCCACCGGGGAGCTGTTTTTT. It codes for CAWSVISTGELFF.

V is TRBV7-2 and J is TRBJ1-1; 7 bases agree with TRBD1. The ends lost 6 bases at V and 3 bases at J; junction bases unmatched: 4. Germline V gene sequence: CDR1 SGHTA, CDR2 FQGNSA. The CDR3 loop spans 13 amino acids. CDR3 amino acids: CASRPGQHTEAFF. The DNA of the CDR3 is TGTGCCAGCAGACCGGGACAGCACACTGAAGCTTTCTTT.

The chain joins TRBV11-2 to TRBJ2-7; TRBD1 matches at 8 bases. Germline CDR1 and CDR2: SGHAT and FQNNGV. V lost 1 base to trimming and J lost 6 bases; unmatched junction nucleotides: 5. CDR3 length: 14 amino acids. The CDR3 DNA reads TGTGCCAGCAGCTTAGTATTCGACAGGGGCGAGCAGTACTTC. Protein sequence: CASSLVFDRGEQYF.

This rearrangement joins TRBV12-3 or TRBV12-4 to TRBJ1-3; D gene uncertain. CDR3 length: 13 amino acids. Trimming stripped 8 bases from V and 2 bases from J, with 10 bases between. In nucleotides, the CDR3 is TGTGCCAGCGGGCCTTTTACTGGAAACACCATATATTTT. It codes for CASGPFTGNTIYF.

This chain joins TRBV9 and TRBJ1-2; D may be TRBD1 (5 bases). The CDR3 sequence is 15 residues long. Germline V gene data show CDR1 as SGDLS and CDR2 as YYNGEE. V was shortened by 2 bases and J by 4 bases, with 15 bases between the two germline ends. The CDR3 spells CASSVGGTALYGYTF. The CDR3, as DNA: TGTGCCAGCAGCGTCGGCGGGACCGCCCTCTATGGCTACACCTTC.

The J gene is TRBJ2-3, the V gene TRBV18; tentatively, D is TRBD2 (5 bases). Germline lookup yields CDR1 KGHSH and CDR2 LQKENI. The CDR3 covers 14 residues. Trimming stripped 6 bases from V and 0 bases from J, with 10 bases between. CDR3: CASSPSRSTDTQYF. The DNA of the CDR3 is TGTGCCAGCTCGCCTAGCCGCAGCACAGATACGCAGTATTTT.

The chain links TRBV7-2 to TRBJ1-2, with D maybe TRBD1 (5 bases). The CDR3 runs to 12 residues. Germline CDR1 is SGHTA and CDR2 is FQGNSA. V was trimmed by 4 bases and J by 8 bases, leaving 11 bases between them. The CDR3 DNA follows: TGTGCCAGCAGCTCCCTCGACAGAGGCTACACCTTC. It specifies CASSSLDRGYTF. The whole variable domain, remainder taken from reference TRBV7-2 and TRBJ1-2, is GAGVSQSPSNKVTEKGKDVELRCDPISGHTALYWYRQSLGQGLEFLIYFQGNSAPDKSGLPSDRFSAERTGGSVSTLTIQRTQQEDSAVYLCASSSLDRGYTFGSGTRLTVV.

The chain is built from TRBV6-5 and TRBJ2-7, with 11 bases fitting TRBD1. V gave up 5 bases and J gave up 7 bases; unmatched junction bases: 10. Germline CDR1 MNHEY, CDR2 SVGAGI. This CDR3 is built from 15 residues. The chain's CDR3 is CASSPRTGGFEEQYF. The CDR3 coding sequence is TGTGCCAGCAGTCCCCGGACAGGGGGCTTCGAGGAGCAGTACTTC.

The chain is built from TRBV11-2 and TRBJ2-3, with 11 bases that match TRBD2. Per the germline V gene, CDR1 is SGHAT and CDR2 is FQNNGV. This CDR3 is built from 16 residues. Germline trimming cut 5 bases from V and 3 bases from J; bases unmatched to any gene: 7. The CDR3 region is CASSVTSGRGTDTQYF. CDR3 nucleotides: TGTGCCAGCAGCGTTACTAGCGGGAGAGGTACAGATACGCAGTATTTT.

The chain uses TRBV24-1 and TRBJ1-5; the match to TRBD1 covers 8 bases. There are 13 residues in the CDR3. V was pared by 6 bases and J by 4 bases, with 1 base of the junction left unmatched. CDR1 is KGHDR, CDR2 SFDVKD, per germline. The CDR3 region is CATSRTGNQPQHF. In DNA form, the CDR3 reads TGTGCCACCAGTAGGACAGGGAATCAGCCCCAGCATTTT.

This chain links TRBV6-5 with TRBJ2-7, with a tentative D call TRBD2 (5 bases). This CDR3 region has 13 residues. From germline, CDR1 is MNHEY and CDR2 SVGAGI. Trimming cost V 2 bases and J 2 bases, with 7 bases left between them. The CDR3 DNA reads as TGTGCCAGCAGTTACAGGGAGACCTACGAGCAGTACTTC. Amino acids: CASSYRETYEQYF.

Only one count was recorded for this clone. The gene calls are TRBV20-1 and TRBJ2-5; D possibly corresponds to TRBD1 (6 bases). With 3 bases removed from V and 3 bases from J, the gap between germline ends came to 8 bases. Germline V gene sequence: CDR1 DFQATT, CDR2 SNEGSKA (reference sequence). CDR3 length equals 12 residues. The CDR3 DNA reads as TGCAGTGCTAGTTACAGGGAAGAGACCCAGTACTTC. It codes for CSASYREETQYF.

This chain joins TRBV30 and TRBJ1-1, with 7 bases fitting TRBD1. CDR1 is GTSNPN, CDR2 SVGIG, per germline (reference sequence). This CDR3 has 13 amino acids. Trimming took 2 bases from V and 3 from J; bases not matched to a gene: 3. The CDR3, as DNA: TGTGCCTGGAGTAGCAGGGGGGACACTGAAGCTTTCTTT. Residues: CAWSSRGDTEAFF.

The V call is TRBV19, the J call TRBJ2-3; 12 nucleotides agree with TRBD1. V lost 5 bases, J lost 4 bases, and 4 bases stayed unmatched. The germline gives CDR1 LNHDA, CDR2 SQIVND (reference sequence). The CDR3 runs to 15 residues. Here the CDR3 reads CASSPGTGGSDTQYF. The CDR3, as DNA: TGTGCCAGTAGTCCAGGGACAGGGGGCTCAGATACGCAGTATTTT.

V gene TRBV29-1 combines with J gene TRBJ2-3, with D possibly matching TRBD1 (5 bases). V was shortened by 6 bases and J by 14 bases, with 9 bases between the two germline ends. Germline CDR1 and CDR2: SQVTM and ANQGSEA. The length of the CDR3 is 8 residues. The CDR3 DNA sequence: TGCAGCGTGGACACGAGGTATTTT. Translation: CSVDTRYF.

The V and J genes are TRBV5-1 and TRBJ2-2, with D possibly being TRBD1 (5 bases). The CDR3 totals 14 residues. V lost 0 bases and J lost 5, with 8 bases in between. The V gene's germline CDR1 is SGHRS and CDR2 YFSETQ. The CDR3 region has the DNA TGCGCCAGCAGCTTGGGACAGAGGACCGGGGAGCTGTTTTTT. It encodes CASSLGQRTGELFF.

The chain couples TRBV3-1 (or the pseudogene TRBV3-2) to TRBJ1-2, with D perhaps TRBD1 (5 bases). This CDR3 contains 14 residues. The germline CDR1 and CDR2 sequences are LGHDT and YNNKEL (reference sequence). V lost 5 bases and J 5 bases, leaving 15 bases between the germline ends. Here the CDR3 reads CASSSLIGGYGYTF. The CDR3 DNA reads as TGTGCCAGCAGCTCCCTTATCGGGGGGTATGGCTACACCTTC.

The V and J genes are TRBV6-5 and TRBJ1-1; no clear D. Trimming stripped 6 bases from V and 9 bases from J, with 20 bases between. The CDR3 has 14 residues. Germline CDR1 is MNHEY and CDR2 is SVGAGI. As DNA, the CDR3 is TGTGCCAGCAGGTTGACCCGATTCTTACTACAAGCTTTCTTT. Encoded protein: CASRLTRFLLQAFF.

This chain links TRBV10-3 with TRBJ2-2; 7 bases map to TRBD2. Germline CDR1 reads ENHRY; CDR2 reads SYGVKD. The CDR3 spans 15 residues. V lost 4 bases, J lost 4 bases, and 6 bases stayed unmatched. The CDR3 DNA is TGTGCCATCAGTGCCCGGGGGGTGGTCACCGGGGAGCTGTTTTTT. It translates to CAISARGVVTGELFF.

This clone was observed a few times. This chain connects TRBV27 to TRBJ2-7; TRBD2 is a possible D gene (5 bases). This CDR3 contains 14 residues. Germline values: CDR1 MNHEY, CDR2 SMNVEV (reference sequence). Trimming took off 2 bases at V and 5 bases at J, with 13 bases between the two ends. In nucleotides, the CDR3 is TGTGCCAGCAGTTTAGGTACGGGAAGAGACGAGCAGTACTTC. Its protein product is CASSLGTGRDEQYF.

The chain is built from TRBV29-1 and TRBJ1-1; 7 nucleotides line up with TRBD1. The germline CDR1 and CDR2 sequences are SQVTM and ANQGSEA. V lost 3 bases to trimming and J lost 1 base; unmatched junction nucleotides: 14. There are 17 residues in the CDR3. The CDR3 loop reads CSVDGILRGRGNTEAFF. In nucleotides, the CDR3 is TGCAGCGTTGATGGTATTCTTAGGGGGCGTGGGAACACTGAAGCTTTCTTT.

V and J are TRBV30 and TRBJ1-6; D gene unclear. The CDR3 spans 14 residues. With 3 bases removed from V and 7 bases from J, the gap between germline ends came to 13 bases. Germline V gene sequence: CDR1 GTSNPN, CDR2 SVGIG (reference sequence). The CDR3 coding sequence is TGTGCCTGGAGAGAACCCAGAAGAAATTCACCCCTCCACTTT. Its protein is CAWREPRRNSPLHF.

The chain couples TRBV9 to TRBJ1-4; weak D call: TRBD1 (6 bases). The CDR3 has 16 residues. Germline V gene sequence: CDR1 SGDLS, CDR2 YYNGEE. Between the trimmed V and J ends, which lost 3 bases and 0 bases, there was a span of 12 bases. The CDR3 sequence is CASSAYRDPTNEKLFF. CDR3 nucleotides: TGTGCCAGCAGCGCCTACAGGGACCCAACTAATGAAAAACTGTTTTTT.

This rearrangement joins TRBV28 to TRBJ1-4; TRBD1 aligns across 7 bases. Looked up from germline, CDR1 is MDHEN and CDR2 is SYDVKM. The CDR3 consists of 16 residues. With 7 bases clipped from V and 6 bases from J, the junction kept 14 bases outside the gene matches. The CDR3 protein is CASTKGTAGYDEKLFF. CDR3 bases: TGTGCCAGCACCAAGGGGACAGCCGGTTATGATGAAAAACTGTTTTTT.

The V call is TRBV9, the J call TRBJ1-3; D is undetermined. Germline lookup yields CDR1 SGDLS and CDR2 YYNGEE. This CDR3 comprises 17 residues. The V and J ends lost 0 bases and 2 bases respectively, with 15 bases between them. CDR3 in DNA: TGTGCCAGCAGCGTAGTAGCCGGGGATGAGGCTGGAAACACCATATATTTT. It translates to CASSVVAGDEAGNTIYF.

This rearrangement joins TRBV4-1 to TRBJ1-1; TRBD1 matches at 7 bases. Germline CDR1 reads MGHRA; CDR2 reads YSYEKL. Trimming took 3 bases from V and 4 from J; bases not matched to a gene: 17. This CDR3 has 18 residues. Written as DNA, the CDR3 is TGCGCCAGCAGCCATATGACAGGGCGTACCACCAGCAGCACTGAAGCTTTCTTT. Its protein product is CASSHMTGRTTSSTEAFF.

This chain links TRBV11-3 with TRBJ2-5, with 15 bases identical to TRBD2. Germline assignment: CDR1 SGHNT and CDR2 YENEEA. The CDR3 totals 18 residues. Unmatched junction bases numbered 4, after V lost 1 base and J lost 1 base. The CDR3, as DNA: TGTGCCAGCAGCTTAGGGGGGACTAGCGGGAGGAGCCAAGAGACCCAGTACTTC. This encodes CASSLGGTSGRSQETQYF.

The gene calls are TRBV10-3 and TRBJ2-2; no clear D gene. V lost 5 bases to trimming and J lost 6 bases, with 10 bases between them. This CDR3 region has 13 residues. Germline loops: CDR1 ENHRY, CDR2 SYGVKD. CDR3: CAISYDSAGELFF. CDR3 sequence (DNA): TGTGCCATCAGTTACGACTCGGCCGGGGAGCTGTTTTTT.

The chain combines TRBV2 with TRBJ2-1, with 9 bases that match TRBD2. The germline V gene encodes CDR1 SNHLY and CDR2 FYNNEI. CDR3 length: 15 amino acids. Unmatched junction bases numbered 2, after V lost 5 bases and J lost 0 bases. CDR3 sequence reads: CASSKLAGSYNEQFF. The CDR3 DNA reads TGTGCCAGCAGTAAACTAGCGGGCTCCTACAATGAGCAGTTCTTC.